The T cell receptor beta chain under discussion was sequenced for a study of shared clonotypes between healthy human individuals. It was CD45RO-negative cells, positively selected for CCR7, that made up naive CD8 cells, with terminally differentiated effector memory CD45RA+ cells excluded. Profiling relied on immunoSEQ multiplex PCR, and the TCRdb table lists in-frame clones only, not all of them. Of a few million clones in the sample, around 95% were seen once. The CDR3 consists of 15 residues. Germline CDR1 SEHNR, CDR2 FQNEAQ (reference sequence). Deletions cut 4 bases from V and 4 bases from J, with 16 bases between.

The J gene is TRBJ1-2, the V gene TRBV7-9; D is unresolved. The sequencing input was naive CD8+ T cells from PBMCs. The TCR comes from a man aged 18 to 35 in good health. Some clones in this sample may be carry-over from other donors' samples. CDR3: CASSSRQMEIYGYTF. The CDR3 DNA is TGTGCCAGCAGCTCCCGTCAAATGGAGATCTATGGCTACACCTTC.